This TCR beta chain appears in the sequencing data of a study of cytotoxic CD8 clonotypes in ibrutinib-treated CLL. Overall study: Response samples were obtained once patients had received a median 12 months of treatment, range 6 to 36. The sample average was 255,043 productive templates and approximately 94,000 productive rearrangements. General observations from the study: A rise in clonality was seen at ibrutinib response, and a fall back toward baseline was seen at progression.

TCRdb keeps only in-frame clones here, not all; method: immunoSEQ multiplex PCR. The table has about 310,000 clones, about 80% seen once. The CDR3 has 14 amino acids. The V gene lost 2 bases and the J gene lost 4 bases, with 9 bases spanning the gap. Germline V gene sequence: CDR1 SGHVS, CDR2 FQNEAQ. In the case of this clone: Its antigen is unidentified.

The source of this sequence is a human donor with chronic lymphocytic leukemia. This specimen was PBMCs, taken before ibrutinib treatment. The chain uses TRBV7-8 and TRBJ1-5; no firm D call. The chain's CDR3 is CASSLTGPNQPQHF. The CDR3, as DNA: TGTGCCAGCAGCTTAACCGGACCAAATCAGCCCCAGCATTTT.